One and the same sample provided the 13 T cell receptor beta chains below, sequenced in a study of human T cells and chemical hapten exposure. TCRdb reanalysed the RACE reads using MiXCR and keeps one entry per CDR3 protein. The sample has around 300,000 distinct CDR3 sequences, around 7.3% seen once. As for time point: pre-sensitization, week 0. The treatment is: therapeutic diphenylcyclopropenone sensitization with weekly scalp DPC. The sequenced sample was whole blood, obtained in connection with sensitization to the hapten diphenylcyclopropenone (DPC). These receptors were obtained from a man aged 18 to 29 with alopecia areata. Some clones in this sample may be carry-over from other donors' samples.

This clonotype was seen many times. The chain recombines TRBV6-5 with TRBJ2-5; D is perhaps TRBD2 (6 bases). The CDR3 length is 19 residues. V was pared by 6 bases and J by 2 bases, with 28 bases between. CDR1 is MNHEY and CDR2 is SVGAGI in the germline V gene. CDR3 nucleotide sequence: TGTGCCAGCAGCATCCGCCTACGGGGGACTGCGAGAAATCAAGAGACCCAGTACTTC. It specifies CASSIRLRGTARNQETQYF.

In its sample, this clonotype was seen a few times. V and J are TRBV12-3 or TRBV12-4 and TRBJ2-1; D gene ambiguous. CDR3 length equals 13 residues. Trimming stripped 7 bases from V and 8 bases from J, with 15 bases between. CDR3 DNA: TGTGCCAGCATCCCCCATGGTAGGGATGAGCAGTTCTTC. Translated: CASIPHGRDEQFF.

The V and J genes are TRBV19 and TRBJ1-5; D is unresolved. The germline CDR1 and CDR2 sequences are LNHDA and SQIVND (reference sequence). Trimming pared 0 bases from V and 4 bases from J, leaving 16 bases between. This CDR3 comprises 17 residues. CDR3 region: CASSIDGGGSRNQPQHF. The CDR3 DNA follows: TGTGCCAGTAGTATAGATGGCGGAGGCTCAAGAAATCAGCCCCAGCATTTT.

This sequence joins TRBV3-1 and TRBJ1-3; TRBD1 aligns across 8 bases. Germline assignment: CDR1 LGHDT and CDR2 YNNKEL (reference sequence). The CDR3 totals 18 residues. J lost 0 bases, V lost 0 bases, and 7 bases had no gene match. The CDR3 DNA reads TGTGCCAGCAGCCAAGACTACCAGGGGGCCAGCTCTGGAAACACCATATATTTT. It specifies CASSQDYQGASSGNTIYF.

This clonotype was counted between two and nine times. This rearrangement joins TRBV7-9 to TRBJ2-7; D is undetermined. Looked up from germline, CDR1 is SEHNR and CDR2 is FQNEAQ (reference sequence). This CDR3 spans 14 amino acids. The V and J ends lost 6 bases and 7 bases respectively, with 19 bases between them. The CDR3, as DNA: TGTGCCAGCAGTCGAGACACCACTCTCTGGGAGCAGTACGTC. Its translation is CASSRDTTLWEQYV.

This clonotype was counted a single time. This clone may be a read error of a much larger clone one base away. A read error is likely, as this CDR3 ends without the conserved phenylalanine or tryptophan. The DNA for the CDR3 is TGTGCCAGCAGCCAAGGGCAGAAGAACACCGGGGAGCTGTTTCTT. This sequence encodes CASSQGQKNTGELFL. The chain joins TRBV3-1 to TRBJ2-2, with no clear D. The germline V gene encodes CDR1 LGHDT and CDR2 YNNKEL (reference sequence). The CDR3 consists of 15 residues. V lost 1 base, J lost 1 base, and 7 bases lay in between.

This clonotype showed up just a few times. The chain combines TRBV3-1 with TRBJ2-1, with a possible D match to TRBD1 (5 bases). This CDR3 region has 16 residues. Trimming removed 1 base from V and 8 bases from J, with 18 bases in between. Per germline, CDR1 LGHDT and CDR2 YNNKEL (reference sequence). CDR3 sequence (DNA): TGTGCCAGCAGCCAAGTTCGATCACATCAAGGGGATGAGCAGTTCTTC. Translated: CASSQVRSHQGDEQFF.

Only a few counts were recorded for this clonotype. The rearrangement joins TRBV7-9 to TRBJ2-7; 8 positions match TRBD1. Germline-derived CDR1 and CDR2 are SEHNR and FQNEAQ (reference sequence). J was trimmed by 7 bases and V by 0 bases; bases with no gene match: 11. This CDR3 spans 16 amino acids. The CDR3 region is CASSLAPGRGPIEQYV. CDR3 coding DNA: TGTGCCAGCAGCTTAGCGCCTGGCAGGGGGCCGATTGAGCAGTACGTC.

In this sample, this clonotype turned up many times. V usage is TRBV28 and J usage is TRBJ2-4; TRBD1 matches at 8 bases. Germline V gene lookup returns CDR1 MDHEN and CDR2 SYDVKM. The CDR3 sequence is 17 residues long. Losses at the gene ends were 4 bases for V and 0 bases for J; bases not matched to a gene: 8. CDR3 in DNA: TGTGCCAGCAGTTCGGGGACAGGCCTTCTAGCCAAAAACATTCAGTACTTC. It is translated as CASSSGTGLLAKNIQYF.

There are a few counts of this clonotype. V usage is TRBV6-2 or TRBV6-3 and J usage is TRBJ2-3, with 11 bases identical to TRBD2. The CDR3 is 16 amino acids. V trimming: 6 bases; J trimming: 2 bases; junction bases outside the gene matches: 7. The germline gives CDR1 MNHEY, CDR2 SVGEGT. Here the CDR3 reads CASRWGTSGDTDTQYF. In DNA, the CDR3 is TGTGCCAGCAGATGGGGGACTAGCGGTGACACAGATACGCAGTATTTT.

This clonotype was seen a handful of times. The CDR3: CASSLVITDTQYF. In DNA, the CDR3 is TGTGCCAGCAGCTTGGTAATCACAGATACGCAGTATTTT. This rearrangement joins TRBV7-9 to TRBJ2-3; D is undetermined. The CDR3 totals 13 residues. V shed 3 bases and J shed 2 bases, with 6 bases lying between them. The germline gives CDR1 SEHNR, CDR2 FQNEAQ (reference sequence). The complete variable domain, with remaining parts taken from reference TRBV7-9 and TRBJ2-3, reads DTGVSQNPRHKITKRGQNVTFRCDPISEHNRLYWYRQTLGQGPEFLTYFQNEAQLEKSRLLSDRFSAERPKGSFSTLEIQRTEQGDSAMYLCASSLVITDTQYFGPGTRLTVL.

The rearrangement joins TRBV2 to TRBJ1-2, with D uncertain. The CDR3 contains 11 residues. Germline V CDR1 and CDR2: SNHLY, FYNNEI. V lost 7 bases, J lost 5 bases, and 8 bases lay in between. CDR3 bases: TGTGCCAGCACGGAGCTTTATGGCTACACCTTC. It yields the protein CASTELYGYTF.

This clonotype was counted ten times or more. The chain employs TRBV6-5 and TRBJ2-4, with D tentatively TRBD2 (5 bases). V gave up 7 bases and J gave up 3 bases, with 10 bases separating them. The CDR3 totals 13 residues. Per the germline V gene, CDR1 is MNHEY and CDR2 is SVGAGI. The CDR3 DNA reads TGTGCCAGCACCAGCGGTGACAAAAACATTCAGTACTTC. This translates into CASTSGDKNIQYF.